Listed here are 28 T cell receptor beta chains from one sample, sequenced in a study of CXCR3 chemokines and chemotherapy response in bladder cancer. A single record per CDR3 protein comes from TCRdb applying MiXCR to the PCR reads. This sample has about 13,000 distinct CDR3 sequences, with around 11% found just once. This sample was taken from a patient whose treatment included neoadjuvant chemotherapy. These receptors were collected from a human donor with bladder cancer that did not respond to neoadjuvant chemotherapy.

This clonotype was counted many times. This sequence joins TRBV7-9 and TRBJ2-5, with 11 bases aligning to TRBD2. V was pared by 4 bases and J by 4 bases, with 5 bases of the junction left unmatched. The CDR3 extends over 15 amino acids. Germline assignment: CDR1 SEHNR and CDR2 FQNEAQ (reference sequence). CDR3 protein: CASSYTSGSRETQYF. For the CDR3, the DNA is TGTGCCAGCAGCTATACTAGCGGGAGTCGAGAGACCCAGTACTTC.

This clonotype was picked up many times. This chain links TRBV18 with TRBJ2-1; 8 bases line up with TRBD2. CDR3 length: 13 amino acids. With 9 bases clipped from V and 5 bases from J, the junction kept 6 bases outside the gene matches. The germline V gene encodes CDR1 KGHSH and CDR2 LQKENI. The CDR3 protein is CASYSGTDNEQFF. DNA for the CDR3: TGTGCCAGTTATAGCGGGACCGACAATGAGCAGTTCTTC.

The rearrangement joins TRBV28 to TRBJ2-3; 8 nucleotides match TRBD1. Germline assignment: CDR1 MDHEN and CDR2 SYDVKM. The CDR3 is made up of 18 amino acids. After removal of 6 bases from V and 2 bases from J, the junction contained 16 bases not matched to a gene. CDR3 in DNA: TGTGCCAGCAGCCCAATGCCGAAACAGGGGGAATACACAGATACGCAGTATTTT. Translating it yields CASSPMPKQGEYTDTQYF.

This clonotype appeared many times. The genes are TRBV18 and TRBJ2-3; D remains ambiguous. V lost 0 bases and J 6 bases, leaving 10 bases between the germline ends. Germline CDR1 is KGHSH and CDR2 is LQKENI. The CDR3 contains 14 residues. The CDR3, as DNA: TGTGCCAGCTCACCACCGCAGCCCTTGGATACGCAGTATTTT. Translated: CASSPPQPLDTQYF.

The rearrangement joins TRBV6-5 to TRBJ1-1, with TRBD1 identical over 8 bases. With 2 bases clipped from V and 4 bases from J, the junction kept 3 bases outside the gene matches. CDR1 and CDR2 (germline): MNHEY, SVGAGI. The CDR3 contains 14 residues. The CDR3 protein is CASSYAGGFTEAFF. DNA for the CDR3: TGTGCCAGCAGTTACGCAGGGGGCTTCACTGAAGCTTTCTTT.

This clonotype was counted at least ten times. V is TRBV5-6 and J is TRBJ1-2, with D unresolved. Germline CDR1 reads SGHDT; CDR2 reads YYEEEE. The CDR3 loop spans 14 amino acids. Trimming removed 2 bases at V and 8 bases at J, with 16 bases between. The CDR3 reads CASSFGPLEVGYTF. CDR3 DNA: TGTGCCAGCAGCTTCGGGCCCTTGGAAGTCGGCTACACCTTC.

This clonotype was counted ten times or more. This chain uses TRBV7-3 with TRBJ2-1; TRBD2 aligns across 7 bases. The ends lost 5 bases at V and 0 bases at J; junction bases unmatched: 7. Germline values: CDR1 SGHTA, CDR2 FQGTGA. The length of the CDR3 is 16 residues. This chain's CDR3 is CASSTTGGGSYNEQFF. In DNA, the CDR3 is TGTGCCAGCAGCACCACGGGGGGAGGCTCCTACAATGAGCAGTTCTTC. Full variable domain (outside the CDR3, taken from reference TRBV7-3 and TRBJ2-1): GAGVSQTPSNKVTEKGKYVELRCDPISGHTALYWYRQSLGQGPEFLIYFQGTGAADDSGLPNDRFFAVRPEGSVSTLKIQRTERGDSAVYLCASSTTGGGSYNEQFFGPGTRLTVL.

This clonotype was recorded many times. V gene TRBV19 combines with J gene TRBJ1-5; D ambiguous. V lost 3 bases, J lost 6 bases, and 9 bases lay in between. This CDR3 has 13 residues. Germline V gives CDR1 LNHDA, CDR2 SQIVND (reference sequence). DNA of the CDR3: TGTGCCAGTAGTATGGAGGAAGGTCAGCCCCAGCATTTT. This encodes CASSMEEGQPQHF. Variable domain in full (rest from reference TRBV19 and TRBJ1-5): DGGITQSPKYLFRKEGQNVTLSCEQNLNHDAMYWYRQDPGQGLRLIYYSQIVNDFQKGDIAEGYSVSREKKESFPLTVTSAQKNPTAFYLCASSMEEGQPQHFGDGTRLSIL.

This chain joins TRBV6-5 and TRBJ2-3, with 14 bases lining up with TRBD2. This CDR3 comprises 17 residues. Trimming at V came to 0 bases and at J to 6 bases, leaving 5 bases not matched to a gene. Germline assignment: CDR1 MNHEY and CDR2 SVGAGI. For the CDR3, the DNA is TGTGCCAGCAGTTACTCGAGAGGACTAGCGGGGGGCGATACGCAGTATTTT. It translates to CASSYSRGLAGGDTQYF.

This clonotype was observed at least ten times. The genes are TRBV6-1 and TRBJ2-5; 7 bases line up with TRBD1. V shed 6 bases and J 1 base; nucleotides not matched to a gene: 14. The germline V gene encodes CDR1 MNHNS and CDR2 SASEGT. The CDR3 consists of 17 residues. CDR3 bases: TGTGCCAGCAGCGCCCGCCCCGCCTACAGGGGCCAAGAGACCCAGTACTTC. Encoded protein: CASSARPAYRGQETQYF.

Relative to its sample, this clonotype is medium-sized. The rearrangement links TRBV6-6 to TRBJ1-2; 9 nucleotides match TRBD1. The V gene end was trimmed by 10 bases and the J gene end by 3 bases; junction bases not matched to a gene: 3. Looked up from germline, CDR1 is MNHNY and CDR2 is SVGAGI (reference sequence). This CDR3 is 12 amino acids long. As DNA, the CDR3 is TGTGCCATACAGGGGGCCTACTATGGCTACACCTTC. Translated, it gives CAIQGAYYGYTF.

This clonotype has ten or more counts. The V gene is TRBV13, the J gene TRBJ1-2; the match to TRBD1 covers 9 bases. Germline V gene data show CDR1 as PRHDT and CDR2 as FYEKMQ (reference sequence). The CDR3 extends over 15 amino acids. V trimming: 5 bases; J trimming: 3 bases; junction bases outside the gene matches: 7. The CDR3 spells CASSATGQGDYGYTF. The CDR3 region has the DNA TGTGCCAGCAGCGCCACGGGACAGGGTGACTATGGCTACACCTTC.

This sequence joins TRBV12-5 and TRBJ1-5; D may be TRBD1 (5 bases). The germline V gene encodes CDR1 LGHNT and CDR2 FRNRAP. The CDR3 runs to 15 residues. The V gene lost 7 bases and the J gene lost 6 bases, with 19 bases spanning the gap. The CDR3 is CASALGTTDIQPQHF. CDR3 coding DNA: TGTGCTAGTGCCCTGGGGACGACGGATATTCAGCCCCAGCATTTT.

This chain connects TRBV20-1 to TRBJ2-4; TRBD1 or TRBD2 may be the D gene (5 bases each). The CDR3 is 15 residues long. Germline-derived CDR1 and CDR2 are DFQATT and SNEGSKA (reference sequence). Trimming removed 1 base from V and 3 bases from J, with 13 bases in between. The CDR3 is CSARVAGSVKNIQYF. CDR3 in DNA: TGCAGTGCTAGAGTCGCAGGGAGTGTCAAAAACATTCAGTACTTC.

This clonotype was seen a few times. CDR3 sequence: CASSLDRPGTSGNTIYF. In DNA form, the CDR3 reads TGTGCCAGCAGCTTAGATCGTCCGGGGACCTCTGGAAACACCATATATTTT. The chain uses TRBV11-3 and TRBJ1-3, with D possibly TRBD1 on 5 matching bases. V was trimmed by 0 bases and J by 0 bases, leaving 12 bases between them. CDR1 and CDR2 from the germline V gene are SGHNT and YENEEA. The CDR3 has 17 amino acids. Using reference TRBV11-3 and TRBJ1-3 for the parts outside the CDR3, the full variable domain is EAGVVQSPRYKIIEKKQPVAFWCNPISGHNTLYWYLQNLGQGPELLIRYENEEAVDDSQLPKDRFSAERLKGVDSTLKIQPAELGDSAVYLCASSLDRPGTSGNTIYFGEGSWLTVV.

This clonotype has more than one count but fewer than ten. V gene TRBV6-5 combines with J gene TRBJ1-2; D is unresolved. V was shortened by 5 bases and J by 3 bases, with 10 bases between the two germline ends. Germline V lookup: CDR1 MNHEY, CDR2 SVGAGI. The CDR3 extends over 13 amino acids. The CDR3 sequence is CASSQTLDYGYTF. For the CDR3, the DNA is TGTGCCAGCAGTCAAACCCTGGACTATGGCTACACCTTC.

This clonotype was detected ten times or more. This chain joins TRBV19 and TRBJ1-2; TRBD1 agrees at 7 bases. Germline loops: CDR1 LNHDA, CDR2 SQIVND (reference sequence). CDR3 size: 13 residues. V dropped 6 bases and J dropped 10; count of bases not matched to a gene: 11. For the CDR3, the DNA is TGTGCCAGTAGACCCCGACAGGGACAGACCTACACCTTC. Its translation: CASRPRQGQTYTF.

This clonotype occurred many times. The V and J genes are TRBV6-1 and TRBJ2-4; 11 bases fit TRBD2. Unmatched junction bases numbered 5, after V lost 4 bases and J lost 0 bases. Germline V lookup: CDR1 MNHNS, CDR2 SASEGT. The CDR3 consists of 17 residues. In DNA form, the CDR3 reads TGTGCCAGCAGTGCTGGGACTAGCGGTTTAGCCAAAAACATTCAGTACTTC. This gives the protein CASSAGTSGLAKNIQYF.

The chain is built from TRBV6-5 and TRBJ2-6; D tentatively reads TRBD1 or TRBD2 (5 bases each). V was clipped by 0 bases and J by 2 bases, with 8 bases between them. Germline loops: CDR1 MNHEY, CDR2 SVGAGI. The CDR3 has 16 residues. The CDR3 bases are TGTGCCAGCAGTTACTCCAGGGAGACTGGGGCCAACGTCCTGACTTTC. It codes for CASSYSRETGANVLTF.

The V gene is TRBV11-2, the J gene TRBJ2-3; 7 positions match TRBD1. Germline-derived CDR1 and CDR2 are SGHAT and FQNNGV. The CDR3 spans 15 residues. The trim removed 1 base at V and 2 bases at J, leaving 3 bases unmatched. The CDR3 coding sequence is TGTGCCAGCAGCTTAGGGACAGGATACACAGATACGCAGTATTTT. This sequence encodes CASSLGTGYTDTQYF.

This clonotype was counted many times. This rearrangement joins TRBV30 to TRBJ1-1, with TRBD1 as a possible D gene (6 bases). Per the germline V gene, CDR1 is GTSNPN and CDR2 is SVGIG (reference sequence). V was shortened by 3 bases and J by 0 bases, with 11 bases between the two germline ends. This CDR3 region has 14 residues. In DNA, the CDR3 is TGTGCCTGGAGCCGGACAGCTATGAACACTGAAGCTTTCTTT. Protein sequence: CAWSRTAMNTEAFF.

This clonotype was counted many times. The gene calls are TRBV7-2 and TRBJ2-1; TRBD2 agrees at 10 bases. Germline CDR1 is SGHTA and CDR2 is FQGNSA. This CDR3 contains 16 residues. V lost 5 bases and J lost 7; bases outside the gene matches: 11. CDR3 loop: CASSDAGLAVGNEQFF. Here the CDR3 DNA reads TGTGCCAGCAGCGACGCTGGACTAGCGGTCGGGAATGAGCAGTTCTTC.

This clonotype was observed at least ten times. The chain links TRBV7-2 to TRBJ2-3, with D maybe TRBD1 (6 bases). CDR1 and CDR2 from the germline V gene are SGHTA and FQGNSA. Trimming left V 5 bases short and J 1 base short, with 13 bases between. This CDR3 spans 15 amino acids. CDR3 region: CASSPDSLGTDTQYF. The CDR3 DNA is TGTGCCAGCAGCCCGGACAGTCTCGGCACAGATACGCAGTATTTT.

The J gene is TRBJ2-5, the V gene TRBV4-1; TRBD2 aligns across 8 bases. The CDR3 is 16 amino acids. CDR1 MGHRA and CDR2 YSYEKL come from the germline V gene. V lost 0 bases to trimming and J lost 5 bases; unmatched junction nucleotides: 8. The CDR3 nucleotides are TGCGCCAGCAGCCAAGAGCTGGTAGCGGGACGGGAGACCCAGTACTTC. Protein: CASSQELVAGRETQYF.

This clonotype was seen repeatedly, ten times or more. In DNA, the CDR3 is TGTGCCAGCAGTTTATCCCCGTGGGGGACAGGGGCCGGAGATACGCAGTATTTT. Encoded protein: CASSLSPWGTGAGDTQYF. This chain connects TRBV27 to TRBJ2-3; TRBD1 agrees at 10 bases. The CDR3 has 18 amino acids. J was trimmed by 5 bases and V by 0 bases; bases with no gene match: 11. The germline CDR1 and CDR2 sequences are MNHEY and SMNVEV (reference sequence).

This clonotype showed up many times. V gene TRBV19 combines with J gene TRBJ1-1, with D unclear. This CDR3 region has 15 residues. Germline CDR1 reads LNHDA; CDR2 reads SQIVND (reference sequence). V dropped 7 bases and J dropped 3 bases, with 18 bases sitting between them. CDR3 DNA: TGTGCCAGTAACCCGGGCCCTTGGCCTGACACTGAAGCTTTCTTT. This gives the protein CASNPGPWPDTEAFF.

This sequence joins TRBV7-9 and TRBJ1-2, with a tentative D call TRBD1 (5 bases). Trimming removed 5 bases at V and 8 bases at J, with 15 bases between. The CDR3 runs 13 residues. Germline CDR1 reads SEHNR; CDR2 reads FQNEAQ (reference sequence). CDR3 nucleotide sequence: TGTGCCAGCAGCCCGTCGGGGGTACCCGGCTACACCTTC. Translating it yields CASSPSGVPGYTF. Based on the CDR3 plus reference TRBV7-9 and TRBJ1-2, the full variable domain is DTGVSQNPRHKITKRGQNVTFRCDPISEHNRLYWYRQTLGQGPEFLTYFQNEAQLEKSRLLSDRFSAERPKGSFSTLEIQRTEQGDSAMYLCASSPSGVPGYTFGSGTRLTVV.

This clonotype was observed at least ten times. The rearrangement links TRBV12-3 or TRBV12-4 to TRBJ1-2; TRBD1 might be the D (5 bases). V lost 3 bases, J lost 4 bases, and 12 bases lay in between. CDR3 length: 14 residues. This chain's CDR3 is CASSLRSGSYGYTF. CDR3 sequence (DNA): TGTGCCAGCAGTTTGAGGTCAGGGTCCTATGGCTACACCTTC.